What follows are 24 T cell receptor beta chains derived from one specimen sequenced in a study of technical replicates of blood from a few donors. Assay: immunoSEQ multiplex PCR; the TCRdb copy retains only in-frame clones and omits some. The top ten hold around 2.9% of the sample, which has 55,000 to 75,000 clones, about 95% seen once. The sequenced material came from PBMCs. Receptors were obtained from a human donor in good health. Some clones in this sample may be carry-over from other donors' samples.

V usage is TRBV29-1 and J usage is TRBJ1-1, with a possible D match to TRBD1 (5 bases). Germline lookup yields CDR1 SQVTM and CDR2 ANQGSEA. The CDR3 contains 12 residues. This CDR3 is CMGGGSNTEAFF. For the CDR3, the DNA is TGCATGGGGGGGGGTTCGAACACTGAAGCTTTCTTT.

This chain connects TRBV30 to TRBJ1-6; 9 positions match TRBD1. The V gene's germline CDR1 is GTSNPN and CDR2 SVGIG (reference sequence). The CDR3 totals 13 residues. The junction had 3 bases not matched to a gene; V was cut back by 5 bases and J by 7 bases. The CDR3 DNA is TGTGCCTGGGGGGACAGGGAGAATTCACCCCTCCACTTT. Translating it yields CAWGDRENSPLHF.

The gene calls are TRBV28 and TRBJ1-6, with D maybe TRBD1 (5 bases). Germline CDR1 reads MDHEN; CDR2 reads SYDVKM. The length of the CDR3 is 12 residues. Trimming took 7 bases from V and 7 from J, leaving 8 bases between them. CDR3 sequence: CASKRGNSPLHF. For the CDR3, the DNA is TGTGCCAGCAAGCGGGGGAATTCACCCCTCCACTTT.

This clone showed up just once. The V call is TRBV11-1, the J call TRBJ1-1; the D is unclear. V lost 1 base and J lost 8, with 11 bases in between. The CDR3 contains 13 residues. The germline CDR1 and CDR2 sequences are SGHAT and FQDESV (reference sequence). CDR3: CASSLGRGEEAFF. The CDR3 region has the DNA TGTGCCAGCAGCTTAGGTCGCGGGGAGGAAGCTTTCTTT.

DNA of the CDR3: TGTGCCAGTAGGCAGACAGCCTCGATGGGCAACGCTGAAGCTTTCTTT. This encodes CASRQTASMGNAEAFF. The chain recombines TRBV19 with TRBJ1-1, with D tentatively TRBD1 (5 bases). In germline, CDR1 is LNHDA, CDR2 SQIVND (reference sequence). Trimming stripped 6 bases from V and 6 bases from J, with 23 bases between. CDR3 length: 16 amino acids.

This chain uses TRBV5-1 with TRBJ2-5, with 8 bases that match TRBD2. CDR3 length: 14 residues. CDR1 SGHRS and CDR2 YFSETQ come from the germline V gene. Trimming at V came to 5 bases and at J to 5 bases, leaving 8 bases not matched to a gene. The CDR3 here is CASSQAGGYETQYF. The CDR3 DNA is TGCGCCAGCAGTCAGGCGGGGGGCTATGAGACCCAGTACTTC.

The rearrangement uses TRBV4-2 and TRBJ2-7; 7 positions match TRBD2. From germline, CDR1 is LGHNA and CDR2 YNFKEQ. J was trimmed by 0 bases and V by 4 bases; bases with no gene match: 9. CDR3 size: 16 residues. CDR3 nucleotides: TGTGCCAGCAGCCCAAACGCGGGAGCTAGCTCCTACGAGCAGTACTTC. This translates into CASSPNAGASSYEQYF.

The chain joins TRBV2 to TRBJ2-1; 13 bases fit TRBD2. V lost 6 bases, J lost 3 bases, and 5 bases stayed unmatched. This CDR3 comprises 16 residues. Germline V gene sequence: CDR1 SNHLY, CDR2 FYNNEI. The CDR3 sequence is CASRGRLAGGYNEQFF. The CDR3, as DNA: TGTGCCAGCAGGGGGAGACTAGCGGGGGGCTACAATGAGCAGTTCTTC.

The chain combines TRBV6-5 with TRBJ2-7, with D possibly TRBD2 on 5 matching bases. Per the germline V gene, CDR1 is MNHEY and CDR2 is SVGAGI. The CDR3 spans 14 residues. The V end lost 6 bases, the J end lost 5 bases, and 17 bases lay between the germline ends. CDR3 region: CASRLPYGNHEQYF. The CDR3 DNA follows: TGTGCCAGCAGGCTCCCTTACGGGAATCACGAGCAGTACTTC.

The table lists this clone with a count of one. The rearrangement joins TRBV27 to TRBJ2-7; 8 nucleotides match TRBD2. CDR1 and CDR2 (germline): MNHEY, SMNVEV (reference sequence). The V gene end was trimmed by 6 bases and the J gene end by 0 bases; junction bases not matched to a gene: 4. The CDR3 runs to 14 residues. DNA of the CDR3: TGTGCCAGCAGGATTAGCGGGACCTCCTACGAGCAGTACTTC. Its translation: CASRISGTSYEQYF.

The rearrangement uses TRBV29-1 and TRBJ1-1; D perhaps matches TRBD1 (5 bases). The germline V and J ends were trimmed by 5 bases and 5 bases, with 12 bases remaining between them. The CDR3 is made up of 12 amino acids. Germline V CDR1 and CDR2: SQVTM, ANQGSEA. The CDR3 loop reads CSVIRVGTEAFF. The DNA for the CDR3 is TGCAGCGTTATCAGGGTTGGGACTGAAGCTTTCTTT.

This CDR3 is CASSLEGDEQYF. The DNA of the CDR3 is TGTGCCAGCAGCTTAGAAGGGGACGAGCAGTACTTC. This chain links TRBV5-5 with TRBJ2-7; D perhaps matches TRBD1 (5 bases). Trimming took 2 bases from V and 5 from J, leaving 8 bases between them. Germline V gene sequence: CDR1 SGHKS, CDR2 YYEKEE (reference sequence). CDR3 size: 12 residues. The complete variable domain, with remaining parts taken from reference TRBV5-5 and TRBJ2-7, reads DAGVTQSPTHLIKTRGQQVTLRCSPISGHKSVSWYQQVLGQGPQFIFQYYEKEERGRGNFPDRFSARQFPNYSSELNVNALLLGDSALYLCASSLEGDEQYFGPGTRLTVT.

This clone is a singleton in its sample. The chain uses TRBV5-4 and TRBJ2-1; 9 bases agree with TRBD2. V lost 2 bases, J lost 9 bases, and 9 bases stayed unmatched. CDR1 and CDR2 (germline): SGHNT, YYREEE (reference sequence). This CDR3 is built from 15 residues. The CDR3 protein is CASSLGGRAGIEQFF. CDR3 DNA sequence: TGTGCCAGCAGCTTAGGCGGGAGGGCCGGTATTGAGCAGTTCTTC. The full variable domain, its missing parts supplied by reference TRBV5-4 and TRBJ2-1, is ETGVTQSPTHLIKTRGQQVTLRCSSQSGHNTVSWYQQALGQGPQFIFQYYREEENGRGNFPPRFSGLQFPNYSSELNVNALELDDSALYLCASSLGGRAGIEQFFGPGTRLTVL.

This rearrangement joins TRBV5-4 to TRBJ1-1; 7 bases fit TRBD1. V trimming: 3 bases; J trimming: 5 bases; junction bases outside the gene matches: 10. Germline values: CDR1 SGHNT, CDR2 YYREEE (reference sequence). This CDR3 has 15 residues. The chain's CDR3 is CASSSPRGAGTEAFF. The DNA for the CDR3 is TGTGCCAGCAGCTCGCCCAGGGGGGCGGGTACTGAAGCTTTCTTT.

The CDR3, as DNA: TGTGCCAGCAGCCCAGACAGGGCTCAGCCCCAGCATTTT. It translates to CASSPDRAQPQHF. V gene TRBV13 combines with J gene TRBJ1-5; 7 nucleotides align to TRBD1. With V trimmed by 5 bases and J by 6 bases, 4 bases remained unmatched. Germline V gives CDR1 PRHDT, CDR2 FYEKMQ (reference sequence). The CDR3 has 13 residues.

This clone was recorded once. J is TRBJ1-6 and V is TRBV4-1; D is undetermined. V lost 0 bases and J 0 bases, leaving 9 bases between the germline ends. Looked up from germline, CDR1 is MGHRA and CDR2 is YSYEKL. The CDR3 extends over 17 amino acids. CDR3 residues: CASSQERASSYNSPLHF. The CDR3 bases are TGCGCCAGCAGCCAAGAGAGAGCAAGCTCCTATAATTCACCCCTCCACTTT.

This sequence joins TRBV5-1 and TRBJ1-2, with no clear D. The CDR3 loop spans 15 amino acids. The V end was cut by 2 bases, the J end by 2 bases, with 13 bases between. CDR1 is SGHRS and CDR2 is YFSETQ in the germline V gene. This CDR3 reads CASSFRSGKNYGYTF. The CDR3 region has the DNA TGCGCCAGCAGCTTTAGATCCGGGAAAAACTATGGCTACACCTTC.

V gene TRBV29-1 combines with J gene TRBJ2-2; unclear D gene. This CDR3 contains 13 residues. V lost 5 bases to trimming and J lost 3 bases, with 10 bases between them. Germline V lookup: CDR1 SQVTM, CDR2 ANQGSEA. The chain's CDR3 is CSVPQLYTGELFF. CDR3 DNA: TGCAGCGTTCCCCAACTGTACACCGGGGAGCTGTTTTTT.

This chain links TRBV19 with TRBJ1-1; D uncertain. CDR1 and CDR2 (germline): LNHDA, SQIVND (reference sequence). Trimming stripped 3 bases from V and 6 bases from J, with 11 bases between. The CDR3 spans 13 residues. In DNA, the CDR3 is TGTGCCAGTAGTATTTTTTTCGGGGCTGAAGCTTTCTTT. Encoded protein: CASSIFFGAEAFF.

The chain is built from TRBV7-9 and TRBJ1-2, with D maybe TRBD1 (5 bases). Germline V gene lookup returns CDR1 SEHNR and CDR2 FQNEAQ (reference sequence). The V gene lost 5 bases and the J gene lost 2 bases, with 12 bases spanning the gap. The CDR3 contains 14 residues. This CDR3 reads CASSKGGANYGYTF. For the CDR3, the DNA is TGTGCCAGCAGCAAGGGAGGGGCCAACTATGGCTACACCTTC.

The rearrangement uses TRBV7-9 and TRBJ1-1, with 9 bases lining up with TRBD1. V was clipped by 5 bases and J by 1 base; unmatched bases: 2. The CDR3 has 14 amino acids. CDR1 is SEHNR and CDR2 is FQNEAQ in the germline V gene (reference sequence). CDR3 region: CASSRQGGNTEAFF. The CDR3, as DNA: TGTGCCAGCAGCCGACAGGGGGGGAACACTGAAGCTTTCTTT.

The genes are TRBV2 and TRBJ2-1; D remains ambiguous. CDR1 is SNHLY, CDR2 FYNNEI, per germline. The CDR3 spans 15 residues. The V end lost 3 bases, the J end lost 0 bases, and 9 bases lay between the germline ends. This CDR3 reads CASSEGRSSYNEQFF. In nucleotides, the CDR3 is TGTGCCAGCAGTGAGGGTAGGAGCTCCTACAATGAGCAGTTCTTC.

This chain links TRBV7-2 with TRBJ2-1; unclear D gene. Per the germline V gene, CDR1 is SGHTA and CDR2 is FQGNSA. V was shortened by 3 bases and J by 13 bases, with 13 bases between the two germline ends. CDR3 length: 12 amino acids. The CDR3 region is CASSFFGSDQFF. The CDR3 coding sequence is TGTGCCAGCAGCTTCTTCGGGTCGGATCAGTTCTTC.

DNA for the CDR3: TGTGCCAGCAGAAGGGACAGGGGGAGTGGTACGAGCTCTGGGGCCAACGTCCTGACTTTC. This sequence encodes CASRRDRGSGTSSGANVLTF. The rearrangement joins TRBV16 to TRBJ2-6; the match to TRBD1 covers 11 bases. J lost 0 bases, V lost 6 bases, and 13 bases had no gene match. CDR1 is KGHSY, CDR2 FQNENV, per germline. This CDR3 is built from 20 residues.